The next 16 T cell receptor beta chains were all read from a single sample in a study of shared clonotypes between healthy human individuals. Naive CD8 isolation took CD45RO-negative cells positively selected for CCR7 and excluded terminally differentiated effector memory CD45RA+ cells. Assay: immunoSEQ multiplex PCR; the TCRdb copy retains only in-frame clones and omits some. The top ten clones hold less than 0.3% of a sample with about 800,000 clones, 96% of them seen once. Input material: naive CD8+ T cells sorted from blood. The receptors derive from a man aged 30-40 years in good health.

The genes are TRBV25-1 and TRBJ2-5, with 7 bases identical to TRBD2. Germline values: CDR1 MGHDK, CDR2 SYGVNS. The CDR3 sequence is 13 residues long. V gave up 4 bases and J gave up 3 bases; unmatched junction bases: 2. This CDR3 is CASSGDYEETQYF. CDR3 in DNA: TGTGCCAGCAGTGGGGACTACGAAGAGACCCAGTACTTC.

In its sample, this clone was seen once. The chain is built from TRBV15 and TRBJ2-5; a weak D match, TRBD1 (5 bases). The CDR3 consists of 15 residues. The germline V and J ends were trimmed by 5 bases and 0 bases, with 13 bases remaining between them. Germline-derived CDR1 and CDR2 are LNHNV and YYDKDF (reference sequence). In DNA, the CDR3 is TGTGCCACCAGCCCCTCGATCAGGGACCAAGAGACCCAGTACTTC. It translates to CATSPSIRDQETQYF.

V gene TRBV7-2 combines with J gene TRBJ2-5; D remains ambiguous. V was pared by 5 bases and J by 2 bases, with 15 bases between. Germline loops: CDR1 SGHTA, CDR2 FQGNSA. The CDR3 runs 15 residues. CDR3 sequence (DNA): TGTGCCAGCAGCCGAGGCGAGAACTCTCAAGAGACCCAGTACTTC. Its protein product is CASSRGENSQETQYF.

The chain employs TRBV2 and TRBJ2-7; D is ambiguous. V lost 4 bases, J lost 0 bases, and 13 bases lay in between. CDR3 length equals 15 residues. CDR1 is SNHLY and CDR2 is FYNNEI in the germline V gene. The CDR3, as DNA: TGTGCCAGCAGTGGCGTTTGGGAAAGCTCCTACGAGCAGTACTTC. It encodes CASSGVWESSYEQYF.

V is TRBV11-2 and J is TRBJ2-5, with D unclear. V gave up 5 bases and J gave up 5 bases, with 9 bases separating them. The CDR3 runs 12 residues. Germline values: CDR1 SGHAT, CDR2 FQNNGV. CDR3 protein: CASSQAGETQYF. CDR3 DNA: TGTGCCAGCAGCCAAGCCGGCGAGACCCAGTACTTC. Supplemented by reference TRBV11-2 and TRBJ2-5, the full variable domain reads EAGVAQSPRYKIIEKRQSVAFWCNPISGHATLYWYQQILGQGPKLLIQFQNNGVVDDSQLPKDRFSAERLKGVDSTLKIQPAKLEDSAVYLCASSQAGETQYFGPGTRLLVL.

This clone came up once. Here the CDR3 reads CASSRPGTRTGNTIYF. The CDR3 region has the DNA TGTGCCAGCTCACGTCCCGGGACAAGGACTGGAAACACCATATATTTT. V is TRBV18 and J is TRBJ1-3; D possibly corresponds to TRBD1 (6 bases). V gave up 4 bases and J gave up 2 bases, with 15 bases separating them. The CDR3 sequence is 16 residues long. CDR1 is KGHSH, CDR2 LQKENI, per germline.

This rearrangement joins TRBV15 to TRBJ1-2; 9 bases are a match to TRBD1. Trimming removed 5 bases from V and 2 bases from J; junction bases left unmatched: 3. CDR1 is LNHNV, CDR2 YYDKDF, per germline (reference sequence). The CDR3 sequence is 14 residues long. The CDR3 spells CATSSGTGNYGYTF. The CDR3 DNA sequence: TGTGCCACCAGCTCCGGGACAGGGAACTATGGCTACACCTTC. The full variable domain, in which reference TRBV15 and TRBJ1-2 provide the parts outside the CDR3, is DAMVIQNPRYQVTQFGKPVTLSCSQTLNHNVMYWYQQKSSQAPKLLFHYYDKDFNNEADTPDNFQSRRPNTSFCFLDIRSPGLGDTAMYLCATSSGTGNYGYTFGSGTRLTVV.

The V call is TRBV7-9, the J call TRBJ2-6, with unresolved D. The CDR3 loop spans 15 amino acids. V gave up 1 base and J gave up 2 bases, with 6 bases separating them. CDR1 is SEHNR, CDR2 FQNEAQ, per germline (reference sequence). Written as DNA, the CDR3 is TGTGCCAGCAGCTTAGAGCAAGCTGGGGCCAACGTCCTGACTTTC. As protein: CASSLEQAGANVLTF.

The rearrangement joins TRBV10-2 to TRBJ2-5, with D hard to call. This CDR3 spans 13 amino acids. With 1 base removed from V and 5 bases from J, the gap between germline ends came to 8 bases. The germline V gene has CDR1 WSHSY and CDR2 SAAADI. The CDR3 protein is CASSEWAEETQYF. The CDR3 DNA reads TGCGCCAGCAGTGAGTGGGCAGAGGAGACCCAGTACTTC.

This chain uses TRBV7-3 with TRBJ2-6; D is possibly TRBD2 (6 bases). CDR1 and CDR2 (germline): SGHTA, FQGTGA. This CDR3 has 18 residues. Trimming took off 0 bases at V and 0 bases at J, with 12 bases between the two ends. The CDR3 DNA reads as TGTGCCAGCAGCTTAACTAGCGGACCCACCTCTGGGGCCAACGTCCTGACTTTC. It specifies CASSLTSGPTSGANVLTF. The full variable domain, with the rest looked up from reference TRBV7-3 and TRBJ2-6, is GAGVSQTPSNKVTEKGKYVELRCDPISGHTALYWYRQSLGQGPEFLIYFQGTGAADDSGLPNDRFFAVRPEGSVSTLKIQRTERGDSAVYLCASSLTSGPTSGANVLTFGAGSRLTVL.

The chain carries TRBV28 and TRBJ2-7; possible D gene TRBD2, 5 bases. The end of the DNA fits TRBJ2-1 better, so the J call may be wrong. CDR1 is MDHEN, CDR2 SYDVKM, per germline. The CDR3 spans 12 residues. Written as DNA, the CDR3 is TGTGCCAGCAGTCGGAGCGACTACGAGCAGTTCTTC. As protein: CASSRSDYEQFF.

This chain connects TRBV4-1 to TRBJ2-1; D perhaps matches TRBD2 (5 bases). This CDR3 is 15 amino acids long. Germline V CDR1 and CDR2: MGHRA, YSYEKL. Trimming stripped 0 bases from V and 8 bases from J, with 14 bases between. As DNA, the CDR3 is TGCGCCAGCAGCCAAGAGCGGGCAGCTGTGGATGAGCAGTTCTTC. As protein: CASSQERAAVDEQFF.

Only one count was recorded for this clone. The CDR3 nucleotides are TGTGCCAGCAGCTTAGTGTCCAGGGGCTACAATGAGCAGTTCTTC. It translates to CASSLVSRGYNEQFF. The rearrangement uses TRBV11-2 and TRBJ2-1; D perhaps matches TRBD1 (6 bases). Trimming took off 1 base at V and 3 bases at J, with 10 bases between the two ends. CDR1 is SGHAT, CDR2 FQNNGV, per germline. The CDR3 is made up of 15 amino acids.

The gene calls are TRBV27 and TRBJ2-2, with TRBD1 matching 10 bases. The CDR3 loop spans 14 amino acids. With V trimmed by 5 bases and J by 4 bases, 1 base remained unmatched. The germline V gene encodes CDR1 MNHEY and CDR2 SMNVEV (reference sequence). The CDR3 is CASSRQGATGELFF. The CDR3 bases are TGTGCCAGCAGTCGACAGGGGGCCACCGGGGAGCTGTTTTTT.

The chain employs TRBV11-2 and TRBJ1-1; D unresolved. V was trimmed by 5 bases and J by 6 bases, leaving 13 bases between them. Germline lookup yields CDR1 SGHAT and CDR2 FQNNGV. The CDR3 is 13 residues long. The CDR3 region has the DNA TGTGCCAGCAGCCCCTTCGCGGGCGCTGAAGCTTTCTTT. This codes for CASSPFAGAEAFF. Variable domain in full (rest from reference TRBV11-2 and TRBJ1-1): EAGVAQSPRYKIIEKRQSVAFWCNPISGHATLYWYQQILGQGPKLLIQFQNNGVVDDSQLPKDRFSAERLKGVDSTLKIQPAKLEDSAVYLCASSPFAGAEAFFGQGTRLTVV.

The chain couples TRBV6-5 to TRBJ1-2; 8 bases fit TRBD1. Germline CDR1 reads MNHEY; CDR2 reads SVGAGI. The length of the CDR3 is 15 residues. Trimming removed 7 bases from V and 4 bases from J; junction bases left unmatched: 11. CDR3 sequence reads: CASTEYQGAGYGYTF. The CDR3, as DNA: TGTGCCAGCACCGAATACCAGGGGGCTGGCTATGGCTACACCTTC.